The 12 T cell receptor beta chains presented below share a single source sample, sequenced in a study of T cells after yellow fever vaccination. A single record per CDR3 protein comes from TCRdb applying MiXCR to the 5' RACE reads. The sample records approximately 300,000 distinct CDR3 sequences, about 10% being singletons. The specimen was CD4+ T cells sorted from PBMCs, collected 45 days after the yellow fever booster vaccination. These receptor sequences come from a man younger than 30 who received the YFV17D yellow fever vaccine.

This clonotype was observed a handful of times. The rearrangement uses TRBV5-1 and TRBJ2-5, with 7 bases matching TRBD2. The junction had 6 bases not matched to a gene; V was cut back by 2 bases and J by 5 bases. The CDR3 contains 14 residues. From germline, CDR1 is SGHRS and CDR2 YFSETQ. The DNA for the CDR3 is TGCGCCAGCAGCTTTCCGGGGGGATCTGAGACCCAGTACTTC. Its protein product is CASSFPGGSETQYF.

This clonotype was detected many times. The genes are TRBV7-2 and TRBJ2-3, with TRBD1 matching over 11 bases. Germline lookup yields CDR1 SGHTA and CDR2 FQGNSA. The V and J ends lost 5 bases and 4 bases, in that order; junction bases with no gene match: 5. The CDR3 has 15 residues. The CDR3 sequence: CASSRRDRGADTQYF. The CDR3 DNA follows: TGTGCCAGCAGCCGCCGGGACAGGGGGGCAGATACGCAGTATTTT.

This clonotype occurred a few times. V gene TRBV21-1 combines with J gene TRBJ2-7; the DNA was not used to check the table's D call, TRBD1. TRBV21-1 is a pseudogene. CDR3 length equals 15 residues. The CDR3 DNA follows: TGTGCCAGCACCACGGGACGACCTCCCCTCCTCGAGCAGTACGTC. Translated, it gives CASTTGRPPLLEQYV.

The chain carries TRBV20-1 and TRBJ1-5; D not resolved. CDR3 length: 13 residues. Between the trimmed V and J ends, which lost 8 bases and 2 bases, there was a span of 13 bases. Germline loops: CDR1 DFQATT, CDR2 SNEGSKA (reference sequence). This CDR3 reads CSTSPGGNQPQHF. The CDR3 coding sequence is TGCAGTACAAGCCCCGGGGGCAATCAGCCCCAGCATTTT.

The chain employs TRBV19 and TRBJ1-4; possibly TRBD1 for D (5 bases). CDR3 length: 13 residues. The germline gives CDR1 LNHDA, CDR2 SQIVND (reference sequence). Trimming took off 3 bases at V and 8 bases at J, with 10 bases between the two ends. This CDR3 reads CASSIGAEEKLFF. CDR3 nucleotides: TGTGCCAGTAGTATCGGGGCAGAAGAAAAACTGTTTTTT.

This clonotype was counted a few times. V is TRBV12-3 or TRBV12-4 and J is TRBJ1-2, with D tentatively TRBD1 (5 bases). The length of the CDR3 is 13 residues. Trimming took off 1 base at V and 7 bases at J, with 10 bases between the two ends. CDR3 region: CASSLGQGTGYTF. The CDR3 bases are TGTGCCAGCAGTTTAGGCCAGGGCACTGGCTACACCTTC.

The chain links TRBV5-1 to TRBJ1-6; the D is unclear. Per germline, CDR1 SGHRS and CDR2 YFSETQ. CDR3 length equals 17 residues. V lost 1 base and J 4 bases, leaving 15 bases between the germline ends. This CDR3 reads CASSLRSGAVYNSPLHF. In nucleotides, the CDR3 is TGCGCCAGCAGCTTGCGGTCTGGCGCAGTGTATAATTCACCCCTCCACTTT.

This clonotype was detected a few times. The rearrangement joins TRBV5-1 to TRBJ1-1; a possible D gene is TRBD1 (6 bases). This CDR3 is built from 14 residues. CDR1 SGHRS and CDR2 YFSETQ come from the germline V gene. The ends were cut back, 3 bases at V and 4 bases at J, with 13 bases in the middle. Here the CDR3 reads CASSSNRVFTEAFF. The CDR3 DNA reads TGCGCCAGCAGCTCGAACAGGGTTTTCACTGAAGCTTTCTTT. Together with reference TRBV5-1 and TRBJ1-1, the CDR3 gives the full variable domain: KAGVTQTPRYLIKTRGQQVTLSCSPISGHRSVSWYQQTPGQGLQFLFEYFSETQRNKGNFPGRFSGRQFSNSRSEMNVSTLELGDSALYLCASSSNRVFTEAFFGQGTRLTVV.

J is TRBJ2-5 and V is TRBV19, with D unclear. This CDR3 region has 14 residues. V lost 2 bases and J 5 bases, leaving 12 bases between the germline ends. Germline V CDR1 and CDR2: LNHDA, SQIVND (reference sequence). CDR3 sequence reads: CASSISPRRETQYF. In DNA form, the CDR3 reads TGTGCCAGTAGTATAAGCCCACGAAGGGAGACCCAGTACTTC.

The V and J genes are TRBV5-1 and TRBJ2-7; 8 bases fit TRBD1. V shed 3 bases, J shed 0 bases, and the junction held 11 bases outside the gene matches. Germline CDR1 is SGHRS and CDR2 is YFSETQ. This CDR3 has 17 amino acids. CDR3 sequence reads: CASSSSGTGPSSYEQYF. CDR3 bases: TGCGCCAGCAGCTCCTCCGGGACAGGACCGAGCTCCTACGAGCAGTACTTC. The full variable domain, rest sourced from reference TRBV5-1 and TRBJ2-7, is KAGVTQTPRYLIKTRGQQVTLSCSPISGHRSVSWYQQTPGQGLQFLFEYFSETQRNKGNFPGRFSGRQFSNSRSEMNVSTLELGDSALYLCASSSSGTGPSSYEQYFGPGTRLTVT.

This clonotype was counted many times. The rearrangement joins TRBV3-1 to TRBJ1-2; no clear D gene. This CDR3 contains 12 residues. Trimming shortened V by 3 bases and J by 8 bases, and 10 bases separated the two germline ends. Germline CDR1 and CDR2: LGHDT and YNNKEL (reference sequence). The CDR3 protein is CASSHESRGYTF. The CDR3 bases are TGTGCCAGCAGCCACGAGAGTCGGGGCTACACCTTC.

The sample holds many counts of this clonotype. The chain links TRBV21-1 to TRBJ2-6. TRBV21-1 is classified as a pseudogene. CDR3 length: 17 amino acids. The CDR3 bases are TGTGCCAGCAGCAAAGCTTCCCAGGGGACTGGGGCCAACGTCCTGACTTTC. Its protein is CASSKASQGTGANVLTF.